This T cell receptor beta chain was retrieved from a study of cytomegalovirus exposure and HLA in healthy donors. This clone has just a few counts. Its antigen is currently unknown. The V gene lost 6 bases and the J gene lost 4 bases, with 10 bases spanning the gap. CDR1 and CDR2 from the germline V gene are SNHLY and FYNNEI. The CDR3 is 12 residues long. Findings of the study overall: The study flagged some 180 TCR beta chains as cytomegalovirus-associated.

Primers: 60 Vbeta forward and 13 Jbeta reverse. The method was immunoSEQ multiplex PCR; TCRdb's version includes in-frame clones alone and lacks a portion of them. The data show some 110,000 clones, with less than 80% seen just once and 2.2% held by the top ten. Sequenced input: PBMCs. This receptor was obtained from a woman in her 30s in good health and CMV-seronegative. The chain uses TRBV2 and TRBJ2-7; tentative D call: TRBD1 (5 bases). The DNA for the CDR3 is TGTGCCAGCAGGGCCGACAGTTACGAGCAGTACTTC. It translates to CASRADSYEQYF.